The clone carrying this TCR beta chain was observed at least ten times. In TCRdb, the RT-PCR reads were re-called with MiXCR into one record per CDR3 protein. The sample carries approximately 720,000 distinct CDR3 sequences, 12% to 15% recorded once. Trimming removed 3 bases at V and 6 bases at J, with 9 bases between. The CDR3 runs 13 residues. Germline-derived CDR1 and CDR2 are LGHNA and YNFKEQ. The source is a female donor in good health, serving as a healthy control. The sample comprised memory CD4+ T cells from blood. The gene calls are TRBV4-2 and TRBJ2-4; maybe TRBD2 (7 bases). In DNA form, the CDR3 reads TGTGCCAGCAGCCAGGGGGGGCGAAACATTCAGTACTTC. It codes for CASSQGGRNIQYF.